This T cell receptor beta chain was retrieved from a study of identical twins. Notes on the study in general: There were fewer insertions in abundant cord blood beta clonotypes, but memory repertoires showed no such pattern.

This clonotype has ten or more counts. Its antigen is unknown. A universal primer binding site was introduced by template switching. The final cDNA contained unique molecular identifiers. TCRdb independently ran MiXCR on the 5' RACE reads; one entry per CDR3 protein. The table records approximately 230,000 distinct CDR3 sequences, 5.5% to 7.5% of them present only once. Germline V lookup: CDR1 SQVTM, CDR2 ANQGSEA. This CDR3 is 13 amino acids long. These data are also associated with another study on T cells expressing NK-cell markers. As reported in that work: The leading position in the CD3+CD56-NKG2C+ fraction of a handful of donors also went to these clonotypes.

The origin of this receptor is a woman younger than 35 in good health. Input material: CD8+ T cells sorted from blood. The chain recombines TRBV29-1 with TRBJ1-1; D perhaps matches TRBD1 (6 bases). CDR3 sequence reads: CGGTLVRGTEAFF. CDR3 nucleotides: TGCGGAGGGACACTCGTTAGAGGAACTGAAGCTTTCTTT.